This TCR beta chain was profiled in a study of cytomegalovirus exposure and HLA in healthy donors. For the study at large: Previous work identified 95 million to 140 million unique TCR beta sequences from about 200 million T cells. General study findings and limits: HLA restriction was apparent for most CMV-associated TCR beta chains in a later analysis.

Remarks on this clone: The antigen is undetermined.

Primers for the PCR totalled 60 Vbeta and 13 Jbeta. Profiled with immunoSEQ multiplex PCR; TCRdb holds only in-frame clones, not every one. This table has roughly 140,000 clones, about 75% appearing once. V gave up 2 bases and J gave up 7 bases, with 5 bases separating them. The germline V gene has CDR1 MNHEY and CDR2 SVGAGI. The CDR3 is made up of 11 amino acids. V usage is TRBV6-5 and J usage is TRBJ1-1; no firm D call. What was sequenced was PBMCs. The clonotype comes from a man aged 60-69 years in good health and CMV-seronegative. The CDR3 DNA follows: TGTGCCAGCAGTTACATCGGTGAAGCTTTCTTT. It yields the protein CASSYIGEAFF.